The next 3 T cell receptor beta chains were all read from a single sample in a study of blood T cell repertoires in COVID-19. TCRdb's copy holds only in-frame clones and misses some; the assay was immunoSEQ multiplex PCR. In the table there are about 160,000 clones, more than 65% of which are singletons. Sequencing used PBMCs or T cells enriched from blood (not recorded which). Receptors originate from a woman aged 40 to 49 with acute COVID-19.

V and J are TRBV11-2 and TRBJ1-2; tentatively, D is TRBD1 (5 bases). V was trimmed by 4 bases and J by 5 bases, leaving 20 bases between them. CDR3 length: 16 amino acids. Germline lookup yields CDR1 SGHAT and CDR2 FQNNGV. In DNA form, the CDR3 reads TGTGCCAGCAGCTCAGGCTATGGTGCGGGGGGGTATGGCTACACCTTC. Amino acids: CASSSGYGAGGYGYTF.

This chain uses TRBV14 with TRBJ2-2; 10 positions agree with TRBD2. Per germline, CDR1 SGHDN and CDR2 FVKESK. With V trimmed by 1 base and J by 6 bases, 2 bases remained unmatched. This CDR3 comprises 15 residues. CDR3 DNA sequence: TGTGCCAGCAGCCAAGGCCTAGCGGGAGCCGGGGAGCTGTTTTTT. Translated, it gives CASSQGLAGAGELFF. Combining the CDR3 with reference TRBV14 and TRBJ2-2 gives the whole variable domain EAGVTQFPSHSVIEKGQTVTLRCDPISGHDNLYWYRRVMGKEIKFLLHFVKESKQDESGMPNNRFLAERTGGTYSTLKVQPAELEDSGVYFCASSQGLAGAGELFFGEGSRLTVL.

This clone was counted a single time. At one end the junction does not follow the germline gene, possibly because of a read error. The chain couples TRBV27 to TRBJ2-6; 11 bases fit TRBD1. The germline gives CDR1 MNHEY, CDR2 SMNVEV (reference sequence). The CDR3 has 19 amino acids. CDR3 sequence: CASNLYIGTGGSGANVLTF. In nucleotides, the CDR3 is TGTGCCAGCAATTTATACATCGGGACAGGGGGTTCTGGGGCCAACGTCCTGACTTTC.